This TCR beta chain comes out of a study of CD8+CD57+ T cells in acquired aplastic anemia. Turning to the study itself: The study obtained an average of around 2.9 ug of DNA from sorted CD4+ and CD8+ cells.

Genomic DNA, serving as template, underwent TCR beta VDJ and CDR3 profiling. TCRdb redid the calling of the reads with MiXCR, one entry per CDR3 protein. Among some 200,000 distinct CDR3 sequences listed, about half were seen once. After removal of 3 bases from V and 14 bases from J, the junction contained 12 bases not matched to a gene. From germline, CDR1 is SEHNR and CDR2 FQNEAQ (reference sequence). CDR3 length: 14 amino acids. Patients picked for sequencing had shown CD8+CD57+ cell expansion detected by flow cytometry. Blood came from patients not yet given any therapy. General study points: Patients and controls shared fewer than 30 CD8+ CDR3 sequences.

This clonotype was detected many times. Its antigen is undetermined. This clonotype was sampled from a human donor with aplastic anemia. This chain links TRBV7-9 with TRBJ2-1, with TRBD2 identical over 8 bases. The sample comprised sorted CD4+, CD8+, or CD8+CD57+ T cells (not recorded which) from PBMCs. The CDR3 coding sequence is TGTGCCAGCAGCTTTAGGCGGGGGGCAAGCGGAGAGTTCTTC. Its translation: CASSFRRGASGEFF.